This T cell receptor (beta chain) was observed in a study of shared clonotypes between healthy human individuals. Regarding the study as a whole: How much donors shared clonotypes was expected to be affected by sequencing depth. Generation of non-shared clonotypes was less probable than generation of clonotypes shared by all four donors.

Germline values: CDR1 MNHEY, CDR2 SVGAGI. Trimming left V 4 bases short and J 5 bases short, with 18 bases between. The CDR3 has 15 residues. About this clone: Its antigen remains unidentified.

TCRdb's table, derived via immunoSEQ multiplex PCR, lists solely in-frame clones and lacks some. The sample yields a few million clones, approximately 92% seen once. The naive CD8 population came from CD45RO-negative cells selected for CCR7, without terminally differentiated effector memory CD45RA+ cells. This sequence was found in a man younger than 30 in good health. Some clones in this sample may be carry-over from other donors' samples. The chain joins TRBV6-5 to TRBJ2-7; D may be TRBD1 (5 bases). Material: naive CD8+ T cells from PBMCs. The CDR3, as DNA: TGTGCCAGCAGTTCCCGTGACAGACCATACGACGAGCAGTACTTC. Encoded protein: CASSSRDRPYDEQYF.